Listed here are 3 T cell receptor beta chains from one sample, sequenced in a study of cytomegalovirus exposure and HLA in healthy donors. A multiplex PCR was run with 60 Vbeta primers and 13 Jbeta primers. The data were produced by immunoSEQ multiplex PCR, yet TCRdb's version contains in-frame clones alone and is incomplete. The table lists about 97,000 clones, under 85% of them singletons. Sequencing was carried out using PBMCs. These receptors all stem from a man between 40 and 49 years old in good health and CMV-seronegative.

This clone occurred once. V gene TRBV27 combines with J gene TRBJ2-7; 15 nucleotides line up with TRBD2. The CDR3 sequence is 14 residues long. Germline V gives CDR1 MNHEY, CDR2 SMNVEV (reference sequence). V was clipped by 6 bases and J by 9 bases; unmatched bases: 6. CDR3 sequence: CASSGTSGGLGQYF. CDR3 DNA sequence: TGTGCCAGCAGCGGGACTAGCGGGGGGCTAGGGCAGTACTTC.

The chain uses TRBV2 and TRBJ2-7; 11 nucleotides line up with TRBD1. CDR1 and CDR2 from the germline V gene are SNHLY and FYNNEI. The CDR3 is made up of 14 amino acids. The V segment lost 5 bases and the J segment 2 bases; nucleotides outside the gene matches: 2. CDR3: CASSPGQGAYEQYF. In DNA, the CDR3 is TGTGCCAGCAGTCCGGGACAGGGGGCCTACGAGCAGTACTTC.

V gene TRBV5-1 combines with J gene TRBJ2-2; TRBD2 matches at 15 bases. This CDR3 has 17 amino acids. V lost 1 base, J lost 6 bases, and 4 bases stayed unmatched. CDR1 is SGHRS, CDR2 YFSETQ, per germline. CDR3 in DNA: TGCGCCAGCAGCTTGCAGGGACTAGCGGGGGGATCCGGGGAGCTGTTTTTT. Translated, it gives CASSLQGLAGGSGELFF.